The sequence of this T cell receptor (beta chain) was determined in a study of OX40 agonist ivuxolimab in advanced cancers. The overall study: Cancers in dose escalation were hepatocellular, melanoma, renal cell and head and neck.

Clones were sequenced by immunoSEQ multiplex PCR, and TCRdb holds only the in-frame ones, with some missing. The table shows some 66,000 clones, with over 75% occurring only once. Sequenced material: CD4+ or CD8+ T cells sorted from blood, taken in a trial of the OX40 agonist ivuxolimab. The sequence was obtained from an adult with an advanced solid tumor such as melanoma, head and neck, liver or kidney cancer.

The CDR3 protein is CASSHLGGAYNEQFF. The CDR3, as DNA: TGTGCCAGCAGCCACCTCGGGGGGGCCTACAATGAGCAGTTCTTC. V gene TRBV14 combines with J gene TRBJ2-1; TRBD2 matches 8 bases. There are 15 residues in the CDR3. The V segment lost 3 bases and the J segment 2 bases; nucleotides outside the gene matches: 3. The germline gives CDR1 SGHDN, CDR2 FVKESK.